Sequencing of this TCR beta chain was carried out in a study of resident and recirculating memory T cells in vitiligo. Across the study: Shave-biopsy epidermis from lesional and nonlesional skin was sequenced alongside PBMCs. Findings and limits, study-wide: No unique dominant TCR clone was found in vitiligo lesions.

Of note for this clone: Its antigen is unknown.

Produced via immunoSEQ multiplex PCR; TCRdb's table is partial and in-frame only. The top ten hold around 4.9% of the sample, which has tens of thousands of clones, approximately 90% seen once. The CDR3 is 14 amino acids. V lost 0 bases, J lost 6 bases, and 9 bases lay in between. CDR1 is SEHNR and CDR2 is FQNEAQ in the germline V gene (reference sequence). This TCR came from a male donor with vitiligo. Material: blood. The chain carries TRBV7-9 and TRBJ2-1, with no clear D. This CDR3 is CASSLAGSSNEQFF. CDR3 DNA sequence: TGTGCCAGCAGCTTAGCGGGCTCAAGCAATGAGCAGTTCTTC.